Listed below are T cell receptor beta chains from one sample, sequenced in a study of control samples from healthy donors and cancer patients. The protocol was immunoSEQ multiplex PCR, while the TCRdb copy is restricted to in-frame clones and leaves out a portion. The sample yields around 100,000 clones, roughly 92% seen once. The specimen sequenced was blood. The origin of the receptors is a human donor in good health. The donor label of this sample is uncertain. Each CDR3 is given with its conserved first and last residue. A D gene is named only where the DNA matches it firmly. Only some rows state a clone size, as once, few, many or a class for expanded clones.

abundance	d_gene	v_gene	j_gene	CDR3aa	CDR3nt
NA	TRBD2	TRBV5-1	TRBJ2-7	CASSLAVILAGYEQYF	TGCGCCAGCAGCTTGGCCGTCATACTAGCGGGGTACGAGCAGTACTTC
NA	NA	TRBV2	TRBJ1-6	CASSAHGSDRTRGSPLHF	TGTGCCAGCAGTGCCCACGGATCAGACAGGACTCGGGGTTCACCCCTCCACTTT
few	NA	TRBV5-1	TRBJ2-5	CASSPVVGETQYF	TGCGCCAGCAGCCCGGTTGTGGGGGAGACCCAGTACTTC
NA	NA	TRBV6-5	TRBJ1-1	CASSYSTETNEAFF	TGTGCCAGCAGTTATTCGACAGAGACTAATGAAGCTTTCTTT
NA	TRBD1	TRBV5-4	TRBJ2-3	CASSLGGQGDLDTQYF	TGTGCCAGCAGCCTGGGGGGACAGGGCGATTTAGATACGCAGTATTTT
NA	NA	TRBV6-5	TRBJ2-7	CASRARGASSQEQYF	TGTGCCAGCAGGGCACGAGGAGCCTCAAGCCAAGAGCAGTACTTC
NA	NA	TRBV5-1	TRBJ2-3	CASSLVVEPDTDTQYF	TGCGCCAGCAGCTTGGTCGTAGAGCCTGACACAGATACGCAGTATTTT
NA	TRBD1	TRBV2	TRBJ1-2	CASLGQGFGGYTF	TGTGCCAGCCTGGGACAGGGGTTCGGTGGCTACACCTTC
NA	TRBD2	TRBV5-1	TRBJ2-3	CASSLGISGVFTDTQYF	TGCGCCAGCAGCCTCGGGATTAGCGGGGTTTTCACAGATACGCAGTATTTT
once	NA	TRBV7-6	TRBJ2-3	CASSLGTAGGTDTQYF	TGTGCCAGCAGCTTAGGTACGGCAGGGGGCACAGATACGCAGTATTTT
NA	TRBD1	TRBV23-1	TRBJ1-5	CASREFPDTGDEQPQHF	TGCGCCAGCAGAGAGTTTCCGGATACAGGGGACGAACAGCCCCAGCATTTT
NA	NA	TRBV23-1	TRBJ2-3	CASSQSKPRAGPECTDTQYF	TGCGCCAGCAGTCAATCGAAACCCCGGGCGGGTCCCGAATGCACAGATACGCAGTATTTT
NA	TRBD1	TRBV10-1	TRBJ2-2	CASNLDHRGAAGELFF	TGCGCCAGCAACCTAGATCACAGGGGTGCGGCCGGGGAGCTGTTTTTT
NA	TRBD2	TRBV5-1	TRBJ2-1	CASSLGDSGGPYNEQFF	TGCGCCAGCAGCTTGGGCGATAGCGGGGGACCCTACAATGAGCAGTTCTTC
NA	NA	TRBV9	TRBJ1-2	CASSADGDRSGYTF	TGTGCCAGCAGCGCCGACGGGGATAGAAGTGGCTACACCTTC
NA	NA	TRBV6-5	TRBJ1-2	CASSYLSEGHYGYTF	TGTGCCAGCAGTTACTTGTCCGAAGGCCACTATGGCTACACCTTC
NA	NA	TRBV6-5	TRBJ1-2	CASSYSGKRSYGYTF	TGTGCCAGCAGTTACTCAGGCAAACGGAGTTATGGCTACACCTTC
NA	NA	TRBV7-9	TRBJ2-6	CASSTSGSGVSGANVLTF	TGTGCCAGCAGCACATCCGGGTCAGGGGTCTCTGGGGCCAACGTCCTGACTTTC
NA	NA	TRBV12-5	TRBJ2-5	CASGLPDGETQYF	TGTGCTAGTGGTTTGCCAGACGGAGAGACCCAGTACTTC
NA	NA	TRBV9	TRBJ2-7	CASSPGTQGGVTYEQYF	TGTGCCAGCAGCCCGGGAACACAGGGTGGGGTAACCTACGAGCAGTACTTC
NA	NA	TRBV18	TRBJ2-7	CASSLQSSYEQYF	TGTGCCAGCTCACTACAATCTTCCTACGAGCAGTACTTC
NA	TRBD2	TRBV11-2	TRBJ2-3	CASSRSGWRGGDRDTQYF	TGTGCCAGCAGCCGAAGTGGGTGGCGGGGGGGCGATCGAGATACGCAGTATTTT
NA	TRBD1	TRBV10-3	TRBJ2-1	CAISDAGGSDEQFF	TGTGCCATCAGTGATGCAGGGGGCTCGGATGAGCAGTTCTTC
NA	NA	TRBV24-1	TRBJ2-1	CATSDFGEAVNEQFF	TGTGCCACCAGTGATTTTGGGGAGGCGGTGAATGAGCAGTTCTTC
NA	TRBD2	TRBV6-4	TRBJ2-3	CASSPIAGGQDTQYF	TGTGCCAGCAGTCCCATAGCGGGGGGGCAGGATACGCAGTATTTT
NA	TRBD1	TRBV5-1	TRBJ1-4	CASSLEVGTAHEKLFF	TGCGCCAGCAGCTTGGAAGTAGGGACAGCCCATGAAAAACTGTTTTTT
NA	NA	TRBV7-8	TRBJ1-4	CASTHGWEDGEKLFF	TGTGCCAGCACCCATGGGTGGGAAGACGGTGAAAAACTGTTTTTT
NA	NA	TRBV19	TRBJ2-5	CASSLIDQETQYF	TGTGCCAGTAGCCTCATTGACCAAGAGACCCAGTACTTC
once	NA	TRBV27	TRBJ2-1	CASSPSPPSYNEQFF	TGTGCCAGCAGTCCCTCTCCTCCCTCCTACAATGAGCAGTTCTTC
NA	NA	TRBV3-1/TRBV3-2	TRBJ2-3	CASSQVLPPDTQYF	TGTGCCAGCAGCCAAGTCCTACCGCCAGATACGCAGTATTTT
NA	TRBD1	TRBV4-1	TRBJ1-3	CASSQADRGREVLSGNTIYF	TGCGCCAGCAGCCAAGCCGACAGGGGGCGAGAGGTATTATCTGGAAACACCATATATTTT
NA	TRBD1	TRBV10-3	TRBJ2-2	CAIRRTGGITGELFF	TGTGCCATCAGGAGGACAGGGGGCATCACCGGGGAGCTGTTTTTT
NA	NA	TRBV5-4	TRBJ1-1	CASSPLGQTMNTEAFF	TGTGCCAGCAGTCCCTTGGGGCAGACCATGAACACTGAAGCTTTCTTT
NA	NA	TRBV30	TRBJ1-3	CAWSPTAGNTIYF	TGTGCCTGGAGTCCGACAGCTGGAAACACCATATATTTT
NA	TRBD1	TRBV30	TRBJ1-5	CAWSVRRGQGSDQPQHF	TGTGCCTGGAGTGTTCGGAGGGGGCAGGGGTCAGATCAGCCCCAGCATTTT
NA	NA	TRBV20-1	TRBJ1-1	CSARAETEAFF	TGCAGTGCTAGAGCAGAGACTGAAGCTTTCTTT
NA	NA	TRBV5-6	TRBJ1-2	CASSFVSGYGYTF	TGTGCCAGCAGCTTTGTCAGTGGCTATGGCTACACCTTC
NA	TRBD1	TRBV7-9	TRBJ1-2	CASSFGQGQTGGYTF	TGTGCCAGCAGCTTCGGACAGGGGCAAACGGGCGGCTACACCTTC
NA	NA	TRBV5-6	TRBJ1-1	CASSLMADYLNTEAFF	TGTGCCAGCAGCTTGATGGCGGATTACTTGAACACTGAAGCTTTCTTT
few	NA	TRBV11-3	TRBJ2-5	CASSFEAVTRETQYF	TGTGCCAGCAGCTTCGAAGCGGTAACAAGAGAGACCCAGTACTTC
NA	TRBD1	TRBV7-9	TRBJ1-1	CASSLAGGTGTEAFF	TGTGCCAGCAGCTTAGCTGGGGGGACAGGGACTGAAGCTTTCTTT
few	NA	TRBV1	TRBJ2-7	CTSINAGSPLEYF	TGCACCAGCATAAATGCGGGGAGCCCGCTGGAGTACTTC
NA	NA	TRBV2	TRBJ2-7	CASSESRTSRSYEQYF	TGTGCCAGCAGTGAAAGTCGGACCTCACGCTCCTACGAGCAGTACTTC
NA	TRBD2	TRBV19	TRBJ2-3	CASTGTRKRADTQYF	TGTGCCAGCACCGGGACTAGGAAAAGGGCAGATACGCAGTATTTT
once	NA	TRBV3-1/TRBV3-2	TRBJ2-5	CASSQDPGIGTQYF	TGTGCCAGCAGCCAAGATCCGGGTATTGGGACCCAGTACTTC
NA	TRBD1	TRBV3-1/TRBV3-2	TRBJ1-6	CASSRRTGEGSPLHF	TGTGCCAGCAGCCGAAGAACAGGGGAGGGATCACCCCTCCACTTT
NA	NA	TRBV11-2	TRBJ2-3	CASSLVGAGKTDTQYF	TGTGCCAGCAGCTTAGTAGGGGCAGGGAAAACAGATACGCAGTATTTT
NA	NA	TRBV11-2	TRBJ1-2	CASSFGGERGGYTF	TGTGCCAGCAGCTTTGGTGGTGAGAGGGGTGGCTACACCTTC